The sample holds many counts of the clone carrying this T cell receptor (beta chain). Its target is not known. The CDR3 spans 13 residues. Per germline, CDR1 SGHRS and CDR2 YFSETQ. V gave up 1 base and J gave up 7 bases, with 6 bases separating them. This specimen comes from a study of neurological immune-mediated disorders. The overall study: Among roughly 35 multiple sclerosis patients, roughly 30 were relapsing-remitting and 3 were secondary progressive.

TCRdb redid the calling of the 5' RACE reads with MiXCR, one entry per CDR3 protein. This table has around 61,000 distinct CDR3 sequences, around 5.1% appearing once. Study results and limitations: Private repertoires in all groups were suggested, as expanded clones shared no CDR3 amino acid sequences across subjects.

The sequence came from a human donor with multiple sclerosis. The donor label of this sample is uncertain. Material: PBMCs. The chain recombines TRBV5-1 with TRBJ2-6; weak D call: TRBD2 (5 bases). CDR3 nucleotides: TGCGCCAGCAGCTTGAGCGGAGCCAACGTCCTGACTTTC. Translated, it gives CASSLSGANVLTF. Complete variable domain (other parts from reference TRBV5-1 and TRBJ2-6): KAGVTQTPRYLIKTRGQQVTLSCSPISGHRSVSWYQQTPGQGLQFLFEYFSETQRNKGNFPGRFSGRQFSNSRSEMNVSTLELGDSALYLCASSLSGANVLTFGAGSRLTVL.